This T cell receptor beta chain emerged from a study of blood T cell repertoires in COVID-19. Study overall: PBMCs, B-cell-depleted T cells, or T cells were the source of the cDNA or gDNA that made up the material.

The protocol was immunoSEQ multiplex PCR, while the TCRdb copy is restricted to in-frame clones and leaves out a portion. The sample records 120,000 or so clones, approximately 87% being singletons. The sequence was collected from a woman aged 55-70 years with acute or convalescent COVID-19. Sequenced: peripheral blood.

CDR3 DNA: TGTGCCAGTAGTACCAGACAGGCTGCAGAGGGCTACACCTTC. It yields the protein CASSTRQAAEGYTF. This rearrangement joins TRBV19 to TRBJ1-2; D may be TRBD1 (6 bases). The germline V and J ends were trimmed by 4 bases and 8 bases, with 17 bases remaining between them. Germline-derived CDR1 and CDR2 are LNHDA and SQIVND (reference sequence). The CDR3 has 14 residues. Based on the CDR3 plus reference TRBV19 and TRBJ1-2, the full variable domain is DGGITQSPKYLFRKEGQNVTLSCEQNLNHDAMYWYRQDPGQGLRLIYYSQIVNDFQKGDIAEGYSVSREKKESFPLTVTSAQKNPTAFYLCASSTRQAAEGYTFGSGTRLTVV.